A selection of T cell receptor beta chains follows, all from one sample in a study of T-cell memory formation after mild COVID-19. TCRdb reprocessed the 5' RACE reads with MiXCR, giving one entry per CDR3 protein. The table shows nearly 200,000 distinct CDR3 sequences, with around 16% occurring only once. Sequences were obtained from PBMCs or a T cell subset sorted from them (not recorded which). The receptors derive from an adult woman who had mild COVID-19 (a few samples of this study predate the infection). Cell type and time point are not known. CDR3s include the opening cysteine and the closing phenylalanine or tryptophan. A D gene is named only where the DNA matches it firmly. Clone size is shown for a subset of rows, as once, few, many or a class of expanded clone.

v_gene	abundance	d_gene	j_gene	CDR3nt	CDR3aa
TRBV20-1	.	.	TRBJ1-2	TGCAGTGCTAGAGATATGGACAGAGTCTATGGCTACACCTTC	CSARDMDRVYGYTF
TRBV7-2	few	TRBD1	TRBJ1-6	TGTGCCAGCAGTTCACAGGGGGCGAATAATTCACCCCTCCACTTT	CASSSQGANNSPLHF
TRBV4-1	.	TRBD1	TRBJ2-5	TGCGCCAGCAGCCAAGTGGGGACAGGCACAGAGACCCAGTACTTC	CASSQVGTGTETQYF
TRBV6-2/TRBV6-3	once	TRBD2	TRBJ2-3	TGTGCCAGCATCGACCGCGGGACTAGCGAAACAGATACGCAGTATTTT	CASIDRGTSETDTQYF
TRBV5-1	.	TRBD1	TRBJ2-3	TGCGCCAGCAGGACAGGGGGCGCAACTGATACGCAGTATTTT	CASRTGGATDTQYF
TRBV25-1	.	.	TRBJ1-1	TGTGCCAGCGGAGGGACATCTTCGGGGGCTTTCTTT	CASGGTSSGAFF
TRBV6-6	few	TRBD1	TRBJ1-4	TGTGCCAGCAGTTATGACGCAGGGGGTGAAAAACTGTTTTTT	CASSYDAGGEKLFF
TRBV4-2	.	TRBD2	TRBJ2-3	TGTGCCAGCAGCCAAGTAACCGGGGGGACCGCCGCATCGGCGCAGTATTTT	CASSQVTGGTAASAQYF
TRBV29-1	few	.	TRBJ1-5	TGCAGCGTTTCTCTGAATAGCAATCAGCCCCAGCATTTT	CSVSLNSNQPQHF
TRBV11-2	.	.	TRBJ2-7	TGTGCCAGCAGCCCTGTGGGGGCAGGCACCTACGAGCAGTACTTC	CASSPVGAGTYEQYF
TRBV6-5	.	TRBD2	TRBJ2-7	TGTGCCAGCAGCAAGCGGGAGGCAGTCTCCTACGAGCAGTACTTC	CASSKREAVSYEQYF
TRBV6-5	.	TRBD1	TRBJ2-7	TGTGCCAGCAGTTACGGGACAGGAGGTCCCTACGAGCAGTACTTC	CASSYGTGGPYEQYF
TRBV29-1	.	.	TRBJ2-3	TGCAGCGTTGACAGGGCGGCTACAGATACGCAGTATTTT	CSVDRAATDTQYF
TRBV5-5	many	TRBD1	TRBJ1-2	TGTGCCAGCAGCTATCCCACAGGGGAAATCGGCTATGGCTACACCTTC	CASSYPTGEIGYGYTF
TRBV20-1	.	TRBD2	TRBJ2-1	TGCAGTGCTTTAGCGGGAGAGATATACAATGAGCAGTTCTTC	CSALAGEIYNEQFF
TRBV18	many	TRBD1	TRBJ1-2	TGTGCCAGCTCCCCGGGACAGGGGGCCCTCTATGGCTACACCTTC	CASSPGQGALYGYTF
TRBV12-3/TRBV12-4	.	.	TRBJ1-6	TGTGCCACGAGGGGAAATAATTCACCCCTCCACTTT	CATRGNNSPLHF
TRBV5-1	.	.	TRBJ2-5	TGCGCCAGCAGCTTTTGGTCGGGAGACGAGACCCAGTACTTC	CASSFWSGDETQYF
TRBV6-1	.	TRBD1	TRBJ2-2	TGTGCCAGCATGAGGACAGGGAGGACCGGGGAGCTGTTTTTT	CASMRTGRTGELFF
TRBV10-3	few	.	TRBJ2-7	TGTGCCATCAATACAGGGCTGGGGCGCGAGCAGTACTTC	CAINTGLGREQYF
TRBV19	.	.	TRBJ1-1	TGTGCCAGTATAGGCCATGCTTTGACTAGAGGAGCTTTCTTT	CASIGHALTRGAFF
TRBV29-1	few	TRBD2	TRBJ2-3	TGCAGCGTTGAGGCTAGCGGACACACAGATACGCAGTATTTT	CSVEASGHTDTQYF
TRBV3-1	few	.	TRBJ1-6	TGTGCCAGCAGTCGGCCTAATTCACCCCTCCACTTT	CASSRPNSPLHF
TRBV4-3	few	.	TRBJ2-5	TGCGCCAGCAGCCAAGGCGGTGTGGGGGAGACCCAGTACTTC	CASSQGGVGETQYF
TRBV5-1	few	.	TRBJ1-1	TGCGCCAGCAGCTTGGAGTTTTGGGACACTGAAGCTTTCTTT	CASSLEFWDTEAFF
TRBV7-8	.	TRBD1	TRBJ1-2	TGTGCCAGCAGCTTAGTCCAAACAGGGGATGGCTACACCTTC	CASSLVQTGDGYTF
TRBV9	few	.	TRBJ1-5	TGTGCCAGCAGCCGCCGGGGGACCAGTCAGCCCCAGCATTTT	CASSRRGTSQPQHF
TRBV5-1	.	TRBD2	TRBJ2-5	TGCGCCAGCAGCTTGACGTCGGGAGGGCCCCCCGGGGGGACCCAGTACTTC	CASSLTSGGPPGGTQYF
TRBV3-1	few	TRBD1	TRBJ1-2	TGTGCCAGCAGCCCGGGACAGGGAACCTATGGCTACACCTTC	CASSPGQGTYGYTF
TRBV5-1	.	.	TRBJ2-1	TGCGCCAGCAGCAGTCGGGCAGGGTACAATGAGCAGTTCTTC	CASSSRAGYNEQFF
TRBV7-2	medium-sized	TRBD2	TRBJ2-7	TGTGCCAGCAGCTTACCCGGGACTAGCGCGTACGAGCAGTACTTC	CASSLPGTSAYEQYF
TRBV24-1	.	.	TRBJ2-7	TGTGCCACCAGTGAGAGGCAGGGCTACGAGCAGTACTTC	CATSERQGYEQYF
TRBV10-3	.	.	TRBJ1-2	TGTGCCATCAGTGGGGGTCAGGATCGCAACTATGGCTACACCTTC	CAISGGQDRNYGYTF
TRBV5-1	few	TRBD1	TRBJ1-2	TGCGCCAGCAGCAAAGGGACAGGGGGAACTTATGGCTACACCTTC	CASSKGTGGTYGYTF
TRBV12-3/TRBV12-4	.	.	TRBJ1-6	TGTGCCAGCAGTCCACAGTCCGGAGCCAATTCACCCCTCCACTTT	CASSPQSGANSPLHF
TRBV6-1	.	.	TRBJ1-2	TGTGCCAGCAGTCCTCAGACAGGAGTCTATGGCTACACCTTC	CASSPQTGVYGYTF
TRBV20-1	.	.	TRBJ2-2	TGCAGTGCGCTAGGAAAGAGGGGCTACACCGGGGAGCTGTTTTTT	CSALGKRGYTGELFF
TRBV20-1	.	.	TRBJ1-1	TGCAGTGCTCCGTGGGGCAGCTTGAACACTGAAGCTTTCTTT	CSAPWGSLNTEAFF
TRBV6-6	.	TRBD2	TRBJ2-1	TGTGCCAGCAGAACTAGCGGGGTTGAATACAATGAGCAGTTCTTC	CASRTSGVEYNEQFF
TRBV20-1	.	.	TRBJ1-1	TGCAGTGCTAGAGACCGTCTCGCCAGGACTGAAGCTTTCTTT	CSARDRLARTEAFF
TRBV29-1	.	TRBD2	TRBJ2-1	TGCAGCGTTCGACTAGCGGGGCCCTACAATGAGCAGTTCTTC	CSVRLAGPYNEQFF
TRBV20-1	.	TRBD1	TRBJ1-4	TGCAGTGCTAGAAACAGGGGGCTCGAAAAACTGTTTTTT	CSARNRGLEKLFF
TRBV29-1	.	.	TRBJ1-1	TGCAGCGTTGAGGGGGGCCAGGGCACTGAAGCTTTCTTT	CSVEGGQGTEAFF
TRBV6-1	.	.	TRBJ2-7	TGTGCCAGCAGAAACTCGGAGCAGTACTTC	CASRNSEQYF
TRBV12-3/TRBV12-4	.	TRBD1	TRBJ2-3	TGTGCCAGCACCCTACGGACAGGCAGCACAGATACGCAGTATTTT	CASTLRTGSTDTQYF
TRBV6-5	.	.	TRBJ2-1	TGTGCCAGCACGTTGGGCGGGTACAATGAGCAGTTCTTC	CASTLGGYNEQFF
TRBV7-2	few	.	TRBJ1-3	TGTGCCAGCAGCTTAGTGTCAGGGTCCGGAAACACCATATATTTT	CASSLVSGSGNTIYF
TRBV5-5	few	TRBD1	TRBJ2-3	TGTGCCAGCAGCTTGGGGGGACAGGGATGGGGCACAGATACGCAGTATTTT	CASSLGGQGWGTDTQYF
TRBV18	few	.	TRBJ1-1	TGTGCCAGCTCGAATCAGGGATATGGGACTGAAGCTTTCTTT	CASSNQGYGTEAFF
TRBV20-1	.	.	TRBJ2-7	TGCAGTGCAATGGACCGCCGTGGGTACTACGAGCAGTACTTC	CSAMDRRGYYEQYF
TRBV5-1	few	TRBD1	TRBJ1-5	TGCGCCAGCAGCTTGGGGCCAGGGGGTGGTCAGCCCCAGCATTTT	CASSLGPGGGQPQHF
TRBV12-3/TRBV12-4	few	TRBD1	TRBJ1-3	TGTGCCAGCAGCGGTACAGGGGGTGGAAACACCATATATTTT	CASSGTGGGNTIYF
TRBV5-1	.	TRBD1	TRBJ1-1	TGCGCCAGCAGCAAGGGACAGGGTCTGGCCACTGAAGCTTTCTTT	CASSKGQGLATEAFF
TRBV30	.	TRBD1	TRBJ1-2	TGTGCCTGGAGTGCGCCGGGACAGGGAGGGCTAACCTATGGCTACACCTTC	CAWSAPGQGGLTYGYTF
TRBV5-1	few	TRBD1	TRBJ2-3	TGCGCCAGCAGCTTTCACCTCGGACAGGAGCCCACAGATACGCAGTATTTT	CASSFHLGQEPTDTQYF
TRBV12-3/TRBV12-4	.	.	TRBJ2-3	TGTGCCAGCAGTTTCCGACCGGGAGTCGGGTCAGATACGCAGTATTTT	CASSFRPGVGSDTQYF
TRBV12-3/TRBV12-4	.	TRBD1	TRBJ1-2	TGTGCCAGCAGCCAAACCCCGGGACAGGGGAACTATGGCTACACCTTC	CASSQTPGQGNYGYTF
TRBV7-9	few	.	TRBJ2-5	TGTGCCAGCAGCCCCCACCGGGGTGGGCAAGAGACCCAGTACTTC	CASSPHRGGQETQYF
TRBV7-2	.	.	TRBJ2-7	TGTGCCAGCAGCTTAAGGGGCGAGCAGTACTTC	CASSLRGEQYF
TRBV6-4	few	TRBD2	TRBJ2-3	TGTGCCAGCAGCGCAGCGGGGATCCCCACAGATACGCAGTATTTT	CASSAAGIPTDTQYF